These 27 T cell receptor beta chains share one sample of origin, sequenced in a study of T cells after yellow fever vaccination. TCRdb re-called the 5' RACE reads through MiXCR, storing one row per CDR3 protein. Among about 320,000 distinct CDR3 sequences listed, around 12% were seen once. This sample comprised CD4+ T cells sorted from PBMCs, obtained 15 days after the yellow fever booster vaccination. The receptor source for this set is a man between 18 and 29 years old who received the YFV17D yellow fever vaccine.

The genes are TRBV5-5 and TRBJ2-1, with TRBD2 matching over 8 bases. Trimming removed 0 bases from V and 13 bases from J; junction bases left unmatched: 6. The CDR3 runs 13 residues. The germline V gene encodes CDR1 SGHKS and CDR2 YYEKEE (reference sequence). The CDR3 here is CASSLVAGGSQFF. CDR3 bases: TGTGCCAGCAGCTTGGTGGCGGGGGGTTCACAGTTCTTC.

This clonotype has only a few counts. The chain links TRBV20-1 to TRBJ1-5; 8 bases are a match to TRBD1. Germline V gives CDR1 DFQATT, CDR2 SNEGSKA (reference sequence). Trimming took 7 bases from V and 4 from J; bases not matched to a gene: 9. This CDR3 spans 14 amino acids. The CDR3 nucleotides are TGCAGTGTTCTTCAGGGGGCAAGGAATCAGCCCCAGCATTTT. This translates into CSVLQGARNQPQHF.

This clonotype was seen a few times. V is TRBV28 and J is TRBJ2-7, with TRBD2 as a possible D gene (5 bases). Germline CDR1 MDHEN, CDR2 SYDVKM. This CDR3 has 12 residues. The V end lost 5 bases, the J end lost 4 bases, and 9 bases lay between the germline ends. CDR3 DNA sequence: TGTGCCAGCAGTACTAGAGCGTACGAGCAGTACGTC. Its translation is CASSTRAYEQYV.

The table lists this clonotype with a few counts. CDR3 bases: TGTGCCAGCAGTCACAGGGTGGGCACCGGGGAGCTGTTTTTT. Translating gives CASSHRVGTGELFF. The chain carries TRBV6-2 or TRBV6-3 and TRBJ2-2; possibly TRBD1 for D (6 bases). V dropped 5 bases and J dropped 4 bases, with 11 bases sitting between them. The CDR3 spans 14 residues. Germline loops: CDR1 MNHEY, CDR2 SVGEGT.

The CDR3 DNA is TGCAGCGTTCCAGGGGGCATAGATACGCAGTATTTT. Translating gives CSVPGGIDTQYF. This chain uses TRBV29-1 with TRBJ2-3; 8 bases are a match to TRBD1. With V trimmed by 5 bases and J by 5 bases, 3 bases remained unmatched. The CDR3 totals 12 residues. Germline loops: CDR1 SQVTM, CDR2 ANQGSEA.

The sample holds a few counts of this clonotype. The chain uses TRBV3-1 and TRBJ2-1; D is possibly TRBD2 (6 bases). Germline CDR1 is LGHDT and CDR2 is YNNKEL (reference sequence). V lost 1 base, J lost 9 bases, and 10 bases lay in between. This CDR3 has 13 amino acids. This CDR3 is CASSQGRGGEQFF. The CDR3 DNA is TGTGCCAGCAGCCAAGGGAGGGGCGGTGAGCAGTTCTTC.

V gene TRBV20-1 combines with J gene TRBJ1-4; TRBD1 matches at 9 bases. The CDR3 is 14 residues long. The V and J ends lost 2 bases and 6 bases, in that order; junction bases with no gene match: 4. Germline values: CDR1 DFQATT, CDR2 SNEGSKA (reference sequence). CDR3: CSARLDRGDEKLFF. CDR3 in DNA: TGCAGTGCTAGACTTGACAGGGGGGATGAAAAACTGTTTTTT.

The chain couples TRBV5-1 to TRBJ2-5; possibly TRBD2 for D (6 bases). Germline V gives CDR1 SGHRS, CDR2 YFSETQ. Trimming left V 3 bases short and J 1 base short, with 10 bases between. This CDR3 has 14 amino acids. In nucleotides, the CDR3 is TGCGCCAGCAGCTGGGGGGAGTCCCAAGAGACCCAGTACTTC. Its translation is CASSWGESQETQYF.

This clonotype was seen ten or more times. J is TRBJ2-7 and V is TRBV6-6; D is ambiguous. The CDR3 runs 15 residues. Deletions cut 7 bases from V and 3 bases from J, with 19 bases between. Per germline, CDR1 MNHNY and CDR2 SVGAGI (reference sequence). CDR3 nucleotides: TGTGCCAGCACCTCCTCTGGGTTTATTAGCTACGAGCAGTACTTC. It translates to CASTSSGFISYEQYF.

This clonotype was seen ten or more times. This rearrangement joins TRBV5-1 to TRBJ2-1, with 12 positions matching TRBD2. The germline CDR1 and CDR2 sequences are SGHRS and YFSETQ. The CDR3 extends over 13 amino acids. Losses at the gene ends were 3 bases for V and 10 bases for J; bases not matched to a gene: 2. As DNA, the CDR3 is TGCGCCAGCAGCTCCGGACTAGCGGGGGAGCAGTTCTTC. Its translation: CASSSGLAGEQFF.

CDR3 residues: CASSHDLGADTQYF. CDR3 sequence (DNA): TGCGCCAGCAGCCACGACCTGGGCGCAGATACGCAGTATTTT. The chain recombines TRBV4-3 with TRBJ2-3; no reliable D call. V was shortened by 3 bases and J by 4 bases, with 11 bases between the two germline ends. Germline V gives CDR1 LGHNA, CDR2 YSLEER. CDR3 size: 14 residues.

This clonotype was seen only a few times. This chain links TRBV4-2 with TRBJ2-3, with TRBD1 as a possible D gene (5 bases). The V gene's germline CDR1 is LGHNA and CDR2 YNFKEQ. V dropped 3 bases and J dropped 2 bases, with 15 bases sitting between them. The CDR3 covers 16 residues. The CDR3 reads CASSHVSAGNTDTQYF. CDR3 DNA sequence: TGTGCCAGCAGCCATGTATCAGCAGGGAACACAGATACGCAGTATTTT.

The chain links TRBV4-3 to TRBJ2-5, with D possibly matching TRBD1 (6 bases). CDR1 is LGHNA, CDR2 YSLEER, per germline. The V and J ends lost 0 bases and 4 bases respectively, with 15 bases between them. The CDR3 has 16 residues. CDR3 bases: TGCGCCAGCAGCCAAGAGTTCAGGGGCGATAGAGAGACCCAGTACTTC. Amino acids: CASSQEFRGDRETQYF.

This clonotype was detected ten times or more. The CDR3 here is CASSPDRFSYEQYF. Written as DNA, the CDR3 is TGTGCCAGCAGCCCGGACAGGTTTAGCTACGAGCAGTACTTC. This chain links TRBV7-2 with TRBJ2-7; 7 bases align to TRBD1. Germline loops: CDR1 SGHTA, CDR2 FQGNSA. The V segment lost 5 bases and the J segment 3 bases; nucleotides outside the gene matches: 7. This CDR3 has 14 amino acids.

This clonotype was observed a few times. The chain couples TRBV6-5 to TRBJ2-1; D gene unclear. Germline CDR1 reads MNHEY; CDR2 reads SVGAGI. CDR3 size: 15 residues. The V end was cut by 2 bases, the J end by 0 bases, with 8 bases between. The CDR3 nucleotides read TGTGCCAGCAGTTACACGGCGATCTCCTACAATGAGCAGTTCTTC. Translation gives CASSYTAISYNEQFF.

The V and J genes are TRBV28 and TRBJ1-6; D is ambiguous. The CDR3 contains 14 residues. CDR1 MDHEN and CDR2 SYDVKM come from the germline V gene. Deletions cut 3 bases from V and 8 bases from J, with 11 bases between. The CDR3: CASSLVQSDSPLHF. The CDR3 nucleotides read TGTGCCAGCAGTTTGGTCCAGTCAGATTCACCCCTCCACTTT.

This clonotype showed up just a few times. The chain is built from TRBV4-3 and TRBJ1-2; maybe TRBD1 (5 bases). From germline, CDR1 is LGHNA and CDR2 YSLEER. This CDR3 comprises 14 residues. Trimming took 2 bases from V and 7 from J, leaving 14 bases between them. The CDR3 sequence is CASSQSLGEGGYTF. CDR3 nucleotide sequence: TGCGCCAGCAGCCAATCCCTAGGGGAGGGTGGCTACACCTTC.

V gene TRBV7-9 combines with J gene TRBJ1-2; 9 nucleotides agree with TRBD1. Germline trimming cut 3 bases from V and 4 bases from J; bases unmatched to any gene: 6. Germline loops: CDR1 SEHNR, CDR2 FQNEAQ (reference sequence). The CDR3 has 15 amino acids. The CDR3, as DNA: TGTGCCAGCAGCTTTTCTACAGGGGGCAGCTATGGCTACACCTTC. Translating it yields CASSFSTGGSYGYTF.

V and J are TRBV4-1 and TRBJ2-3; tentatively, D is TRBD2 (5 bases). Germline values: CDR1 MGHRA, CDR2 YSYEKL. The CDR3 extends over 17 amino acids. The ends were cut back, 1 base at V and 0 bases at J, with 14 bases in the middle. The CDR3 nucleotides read TGCGCCAGCAGCCAAGGGGTAGGAGGCGCTAGCACAGATACGCAGTATTTT. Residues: CASSQGVGGASTDTQYF.

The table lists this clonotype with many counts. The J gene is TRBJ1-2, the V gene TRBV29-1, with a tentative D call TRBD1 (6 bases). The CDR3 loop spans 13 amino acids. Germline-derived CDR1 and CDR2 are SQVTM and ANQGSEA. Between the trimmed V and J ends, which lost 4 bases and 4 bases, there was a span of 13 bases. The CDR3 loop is CSVGRPGVYGYTF. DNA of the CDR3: TGCAGCGTTGGGAGACCAGGGGTCTATGGCTACACCTTC.

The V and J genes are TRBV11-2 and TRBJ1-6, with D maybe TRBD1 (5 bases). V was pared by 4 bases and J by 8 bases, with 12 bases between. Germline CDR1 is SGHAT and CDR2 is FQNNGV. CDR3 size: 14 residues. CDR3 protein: CASSSQAQYSPLHF. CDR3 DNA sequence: TGTGCCAGCAGCTCACAGGCGCAGTATTCACCCCTCCACTTT. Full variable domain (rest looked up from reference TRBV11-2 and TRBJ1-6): EAGVAQSPRYKIIEKRQSVAFWCNPISGHATLYWYQQILGQGPKLLIQFQNNGVVDDSQLPKDRFSAERLKGVDSTLKIQPAKLEDSAVYLCASSSQAQYSPLHFGNGTRLTVT.

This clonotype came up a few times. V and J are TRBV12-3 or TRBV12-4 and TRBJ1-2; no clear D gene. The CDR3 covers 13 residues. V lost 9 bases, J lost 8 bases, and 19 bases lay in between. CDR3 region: CASNIRRSGGYTF. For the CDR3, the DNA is TGTGCCAGTAATATCCGCAGGAGCGGCGGCTACACCTTC.

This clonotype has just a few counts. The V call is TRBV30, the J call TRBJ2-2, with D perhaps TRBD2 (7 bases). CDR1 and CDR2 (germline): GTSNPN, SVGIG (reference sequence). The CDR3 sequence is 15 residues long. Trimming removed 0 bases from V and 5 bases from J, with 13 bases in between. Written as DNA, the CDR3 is TGTGCCTGGAGTGTAACGGGGGGCAGAACCGGGGAGCTGTTTTTT. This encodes CAWSVTGGRTGELFF.

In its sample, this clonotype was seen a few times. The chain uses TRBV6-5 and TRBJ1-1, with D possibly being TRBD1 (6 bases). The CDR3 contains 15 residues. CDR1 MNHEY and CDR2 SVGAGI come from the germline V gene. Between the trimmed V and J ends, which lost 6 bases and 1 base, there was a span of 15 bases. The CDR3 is CASRGSWGPNTEAFF. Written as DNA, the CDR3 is TGTGCCAGCAGGGGCAGTTGGGGGCCGAACACTGAAGCTTTCTTT.

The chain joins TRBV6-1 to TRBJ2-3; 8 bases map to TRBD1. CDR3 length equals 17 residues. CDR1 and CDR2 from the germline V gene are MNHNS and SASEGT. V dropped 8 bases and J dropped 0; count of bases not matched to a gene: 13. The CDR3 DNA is TGTGCCAGCTCAAGCCCCTGGGACAGGCCTAGCACAGATACGCAGTATTTT. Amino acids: CASSSPWDRPSTDTQYF.

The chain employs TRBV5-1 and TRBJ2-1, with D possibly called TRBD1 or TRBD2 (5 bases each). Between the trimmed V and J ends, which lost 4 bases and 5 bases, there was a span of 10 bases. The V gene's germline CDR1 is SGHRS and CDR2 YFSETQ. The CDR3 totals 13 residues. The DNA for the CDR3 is TGCGCCAGCAGCACCCGAGGGGACAATGAGCAGTTCTTC. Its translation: CASSTRGDNEQFF. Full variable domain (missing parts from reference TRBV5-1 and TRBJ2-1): KAGVTQTPRYLIKTRGQQVTLSCSPISGHRSVSWYQQTPGQGLQFLFEYFSETQRNKGNFPGRFSGRQFSNSRSEMNVSTLELGDSALYLCASSTRGDNEQFFGPGTRLTVL.

CDR3 bases: TGTGCCAGCTCACCCCAAGCGGGGGGGCCCAATGAGCAGTTCTTC. This gives the protein CASSPQAGGPNEQFF. This chain links TRBV18 with TRBJ2-1; 10 bases align to TRBD2. Germline V lookup: CDR1 KGHSH, CDR2 LQKENI. The CDR3 loop spans 15 amino acids. V lost 3 bases, J lost 6 bases, and 5 bases stayed unmatched.